The clone carrying this TCR beta chain appeared once. What it recognizes is unknown. The CDR3 is 19 amino acids. Germline lookup yields CDR1 MDHEN and CDR2 SYDVKM. Trimming removed 8 bases from V and 1 base from J, with 27 bases in between. This sample was included in a study of siplizumab effects on memory and regulatory T cells. Assays examined roughly 100,000 TCR templates per sample. The assay was immunoSEQ multiplex PCR, and TCRdb's table has in-frame clones only and misses some. The sample holds roughly 56,000 clones, around 97% seen once. Study outcomes and limitations: Contribution to the alloresponse seemed major for naive T cells, which also seemed more diverse than memory cells.

Source material: naive CD8+ T cells sorted from blood. The chain uses TRBV28 and TRBJ2-1; D possibly corresponds to TRBD1 (5 bases). This TCR derives from a human donor in good health. The CDR3 DNA is TGTGCCAGCCACCTCGATCGGACACCTCAGAGTAAGTCCTACAATGAGCAGTTCTTC. Translating it yields CASHLDRTPQSKSYNEQFF.